Each of the 27 T cell receptor beta chains below was sequenced from the same sample in a study of cytomegalovirus exposure and HLA in healthy donors. Profiled with immunoSEQ multiplex PCR; TCRdb holds only in-frame clones, not every one. The data contain 95,000 to 150,000 clones, approximately 81% of them singletons. The sample consisted of PBMCs. These receptors were obtained from a woman between 25 and 40 years old in good health and CMV-seronegative.

This clone has just one count. The rearrangement links TRBV13 to TRBJ1-1; 10 bases align to TRBD1. This CDR3 contains 14 residues. Germline loops: CDR1 PRHDT, CDR2 FYEKMQ (reference sequence). Germline trimming cut 6 bases from V and 2 bases from J; bases unmatched to any gene: 3. The CDR3 bases are TGTGCCAGCAGTCCGACAGGGGGCAACACTGAAGCTTTCTTT. It specifies CASSPTGGNTEAFF.

This sequence joins TRBV6-6 and TRBJ2-7; 7 bases align to TRBD1. After removal of 5 bases from V and 0 bases from J, the junction contained 4 bases not matched to a gene. Looked up from germline, CDR1 is MNHNY and CDR2 is SVGAGI (reference sequence). The length of the CDR3 is 14 residues. The CDR3 spells CASSPRDSSYEQYF. CDR3 nucleotides: TGTGCCAGCAGTCCCCGGGACAGCTCCTACGAGCAGTACTTC.

J is TRBJ2-6 and V is TRBV5-1; no firm D call. CDR1 is SGHRS, CDR2 YFSETQ, per germline. Trimming took off 5 bases at V and 0 bases at J, with 15 bases between the two ends. The CDR3 contains 17 residues. The CDR3 DNA sequence: TGCGCCAGCAGAAATGGGCAGGTGGTCTCTGGGGCCAACGTCCTGACTTTC. Its protein is CASRNGQVVSGANVLTF.

This clone appeared a few times. This chain connects TRBV9 to TRBJ2-7; a weak D match, TRBD2 (6 bases). CDR1 and CDR2 from the germline V gene are SGDLS and YYNGEE. V gave up 0 bases and J gave up 0 bases, with 10 bases separating them. CDR3 length: 15 amino acids. The CDR3 region has the DNA TGTGCCAGCAGCGTAGCGGGGGACGGCTCCTACGAGCAGTACTTC. It yields the protein CASSVAGDGSYEQYF.

This chain links TRBV15 with TRBJ2-7; 7 bases align to TRBD1. The CDR3 length is 16 residues. J gave up 3 bases and V 0 bases, and 8 bases lay outside the gene matches. Germline V gene data show CDR1 as LNHNV and CDR2 as YYDKDF (reference sequence). DNA for the CDR3: TGTGCCACCAGCAGAGATGGGACAGCGTACTTCTACGAGCAGTACTTC. It specifies CATSRDGTAYFYEQYF. Together with reference TRBV15 and TRBJ2-7, the CDR3 gives the full variable domain: DAMVIQNPRYQVTQFGKPVTLSCSQTLNHNVMYWYQQKSSQAPKLLFHYYDKDFNNEADTPDNFQSRRPNTSFCFLDIRSPGLGDTAMYLCATSRDGTAYFYEQYFGPGTRLTVT.

The CDR3 nucleotides read TGCGCCAGCAGCTTACAGGGTCGGGAGCAGTACTTC. It codes for CASSLQGREQYF. V is TRBV5-1 and J is TRBJ2-7; D possibly corresponds to TRBD1 (6 bases). This CDR3 spans 12 amino acids. Germline CDR1 and CDR2: SGHRS and YFSETQ. V lost 2 bases, J lost 7 bases, and 10 bases lay in between.

The V gene is TRBV7-9, the J gene TRBJ2-1; 7 bases are shared with TRBD2. The germline V gene has CDR1 SEHNR and CDR2 FQNEAQ (reference sequence). The junction had 7 bases not matched to a gene; V was cut back by 4 bases and J by 7 bases. The CDR3 is 14 amino acids. CDR3 nucleotides: TGTGCCAGCAGCTCACTCGGGAGGCCGAATGAGCAGTTCTTC. This translates into CASSSLGRPNEQFF.

V and J are TRBV13 and TRBJ1-3; maybe TRBD1 (6 bases). CDR1 and CDR2 (germline): PRHDT, FYEKMQ (reference sequence). The V end was cut by 2 bases, the J end by 2 bases, with 7 bases between. The CDR3 extends over 14 amino acids. CDR3 DNA sequence: TGTGCCAGCAGCTTAACAGGGCCTGGAAACACCATATATTTT. This sequence encodes CASSLTGPGNTIYF.

V is TRBV9 and J is TRBJ1-3, with TRBD1 as a possible D gene (5 bases). Germline V lookup: CDR1 SGDLS, CDR2 YYNGEE. V lost 3 bases to trimming and J lost 1 base, with 20 bases between them. CDR3 length: 18 amino acids. The CDR3 DNA reads TGTGCCAGCAGCGGGGGGGATATACGACAACAATCTGGAAACACCATATATTTT. It translates to CASSGGDIRQQSGNTIYF.

The chain links TRBV7-9 to TRBJ2-7; possible D gene TRBD2, 6 bases. The CDR3 is 14 amino acids. From germline, CDR1 is SEHNR and CDR2 FQNEAQ (reference sequence). V was shortened by 4 bases and J by 3 bases, with 13 bases between the two germline ends. The CDR3 DNA reads as TGTGCCAGCAGCTCCCGGGACTGGGGCTACGAGCAGTACTTC. It encodes CASSSRDWGYEQYF.

The chain employs TRBV9 and TRBJ2-5, with 8 bases matching TRBD2. From germline, CDR1 is SGDLS and CDR2 YYNGEE. This CDR3 is built from 15 residues. Trimming took 0 bases from V and 5 from J; bases not matched to a gene: 6. CDR3 bases: TGTGCCAGCAGCGTAGCCGCCCGGGAGGGTGAGACCCAGTACTTC. This encodes CASSVAAREGETQYF.

This rearrangement joins TRBV25-1 to TRBJ2-2, with D perhaps TRBD2 (6 bases). CDR3 length: 14 residues. V lost 8 bases to trimming and J lost 5 bases, with 15 bases between them. The V gene's germline CDR1 is MGHDK and CDR2 SYGVNS. The CDR3 region has the DNA TGTGCCAGCGGAGGAGTGGCGGGGACCGGGGAGCTGTTTTTT. Its translation is CASGGVAGTGELFF.

The genes are TRBV6-5 and TRBJ2-1; 8 nucleotides match TRBD1. The germline gives CDR1 MNHEY, CDR2 SVGAGI. J was trimmed by 0 bases and V by 2 bases; bases with no gene match: 0. CDR3 length: 15 residues. CDR3 sequence reads: CASSYTGGSYNEQFF. The DNA of the CDR3 is TGTGCCAGCAGTTACACAGGGGGCTCCTACAATGAGCAGTTCTTC.

DNA for the CDR3: TGCGCCAGCAACCCCTCGGGGTCTGGGGCCAACGTCCTGACTTTC. It is translated as CASNPSGSGANVLTF. V and J are TRBV5-1 and TRBJ2-6; possible D gene TRBD2, 5 bases. The CDR3 runs to 15 residues. The V end lost 6 bases, the J end lost 1 base, and 11 bases lay between the germline ends. From germline, CDR1 is SGHRS and CDR2 YFSETQ.

The rearrangement links TRBV25-1 to TRBJ2-1, with 9 bases matching TRBD2. The ends lost 3 bases at V and 9 bases at J; junction bases unmatched: 12. CDR1 and CDR2 (germline): MGHDK, SYGVNS. The CDR3 runs to 16 residues. In nucleotides, the CDR3 is TGTGCCAGCAGTGACTCGGGGCGGGGGGGACTAGGTGAGCAGTTCTTC. It codes for CASSDSGRGGLGEQFF.

The CDR3 DNA reads TGTGCCAGCTCACCAATGGGACAGGCAACTAATGAAAAACTGTTTTTT. Translation: CASSPMGQATNEKLFF. The chain couples TRBV18 to TRBJ1-4, with TRBD1 matching over 8 bases. There are 16 residues in the CDR3. Germline V gene lookup returns CDR1 KGHSH and CDR2 LQKENI. The V gene end was trimmed by 2 bases and the J gene end by 0 bases; junction bases not matched to a gene: 2.

Ten or more counts support this clone. The chain is built from TRBV7-2 and TRBJ2-7, with D tentatively TRBD1 (5 bases). The CDR3 has 14 residues. The germline CDR1 and CDR2 sequences are SGHTA and FQGNSA. V was shortened by 5 bases and J by 4 bases, with 15 bases between the two germline ends. CDR3 DNA sequence: TGTGCCAGCAGCCCAGGGTACAGTCGTTACGAGCAGTACTTC. It codes for CASSPGYSRYEQYF.

This chain joins TRBV30 and TRBJ2-5; D gene unclear. Germline loops: CDR1 GTSNPN, CDR2 SVGIG (reference sequence). The CDR3 runs 14 residues. Trimming left V 0 bases short and J 0 bases short, with 8 bases between. Here the CDR3 DNA reads TGTGCCTGGAGTGTAGGAGAGTACCAAGAGACCCAGTACTTC. Protein product: CAWSVGEYQETQYF.

The chain joins TRBV27 to TRBJ2-1; TRBD1 matches 9 bases. CDR1 and CDR2 (germline): MNHEY, SMNVEV (reference sequence). V lost 8 bases and J lost 4; bases outside the gene matches: 6. The CDR3 loop spans 14 amino acids. The CDR3 region has the DNA TGTGCCAGCGTTCGGGACAGGGATTACAATGAGCAGTTCTTC. Residues: CASVRDRDYNEQFF.

V is TRBV25-1 and J is TRBJ2-3; 9 bases line up with TRBD2. V was pared by 2 bases and J by 3 bases, with 6 bases of the junction left unmatched. CDR1 is MGHDK, CDR2 SYGVNS, per germline. CDR3 length: 16 residues. The DNA of the CDR3 is TGTGCCAGCAGTGAAGGCGCGGGGGGGCTAACAGATACGCAGTATTTT. Protein product: CASSEGAGGLTDTQYF.

This chain joins TRBV6-5 and TRBJ1-6, with unresolved D. The CDR3 is 15 amino acids. Trimming took 5 bases from V and 8 from J, leaving 16 bases between them. The germline V gene encodes CDR1 MNHEY and CDR2 SVGAGI. CDR3 protein: CASSRNSRVDSPLHF. The DNA for the CDR3 is TGTGCCAGCAGTCGCAATTCGAGGGTGGATTCACCCCTCCACTTT.

J is TRBJ2-5 and V is TRBV2; perhaps TRBD1 as D (6 bases). CDR1 is SNHLY and CDR2 is FYNNEI in the germline V gene. The CDR3 is 14 residues long. Trimming took off 6 bases at V and 5 bases at J, with 16 bases between the two ends. The CDR3 DNA follows: TGTGCCAGCAGACCGGACAGCCAACTGGAGACCCAGTACTTC. Its translation: CASRPDSQLETQYF.

The rearrangement joins TRBV9 to TRBJ2-5, with D possibly TRBD2 on 7 matching bases. The CDR3 loop spans 14 amino acids. The V gene's germline CDR1 is SGDLS and CDR2 YYNGEE. Trimming took 0 bases from V and 7 from J, leaving 13 bases between them. CDR3 region: CASSVGRGGGTQYF. Here the CDR3 DNA reads TGTGCCAGCAGCGTAGGGCGGGGAGGGGGGACCCAGTACTTC.

The rearrangement uses TRBV7-2 and TRBJ2-3; 8 bases line up with TRBD2. Germline V gene lookup returns CDR1 SGHTA and CDR2 FQGNSA. This CDR3 region has 17 residues. The ends lost 0 bases at V and 2 bases at J; junction bases unmatched: 7. CDR3 in DNA: TGTGCCAGCAGCTTAGCGTTACTAGCGGCTATCACAGATACGCAGTATTTT. Translated: CASSLALLAAITDTQYF.

This chain connects TRBV10-2 to TRBJ1-3, with 7 bases that match TRBD1. The germline gives CDR1 WSHSY, CDR2 SAAADI. This CDR3 is 15 amino acids long. V lost 2 bases, J lost 0 bases, and 1 base stayed unmatched. The CDR3 loop is CASSEDRVSGNTIYF. The CDR3, as DNA: TGCGCCAGCAGTGAGGACAGGGTCTCTGGAAACACCATATATTTT.

The V call is TRBV7-9, the J call TRBJ2-1; D gene uncertain. The CDR3 contains 12 residues. The germline V gene encodes CDR1 SEHNR and CDR2 FQNEAQ (reference sequence). Trimming pared 7 bases from V and 1 base from J, leaving 5 bases between. This CDR3 is CASTQSYNEQFF. CDR3 coding DNA: TGTGCCAGCACACAGTCCTACAATGAGCAGTTCTTC.

CDR3 DNA sequence: TGTGCCAGCAGCGCTAGGGGACAGGAGAGCTACGAGCAGTACTTC. Residues: CASSARGQESYEQYF. The V and J genes are TRBV9 and TRBJ2-7, with 8 bases matching TRBD1. J gave up 3 bases and V 3 bases, and 8 bases lay outside the gene matches. This CDR3 has 15 residues. Germline assignment: CDR1 SGDLS and CDR2 YYNGEE.